The 9 T cell receptor beta chains reported below all come from one sample, sequenced in a study of beta chain features in type 1 diabetes. Study outcomes and limitations: The study found moderately but significantly shorter TCRB CDR3s in all four CD4+ subsets of Type 1 diabetes patients.

For these TCRs, the target antigens are not known. The study reverse transcribed the entire isolated RNA, so it sequenced expressed TCRB transcripts. Here immunoSEQ multiplex PCR was the method, and the copy in TCRdb shows in-frame clones only, minus some. The repertoire holds about 650,000 clones, 9.5% to 15% seen once, with more than 0.09% in the top ten. Material: naive CD4+ T cells from blood. Source of these receptors: a man aged 25 to 40 with type 1 diabetes.

This chain uses TRBV18 with TRBJ2-5; D is unclear. With 0 bases removed from V and 2 bases from J, the gap between germline ends came to 16 bases. This CDR3 contains 17 residues. Germline V gives CDR1 KGHSH, CDR2 LQKENI. The CDR3 region is CASSPPMLTQIQETQYF. CDR3 sequence (DNA): TGTGCCAGCTCACCACCGATGTTGACACAGATACAAGAGACCCAGTACTTC.

This chain links TRBV4-3 with TRBJ1-3; D is unclear. Trimming pared 2 bases from V and 2 bases from J, leaving 10 bases between. Germline V gives CDR1 LGHNA, CDR2 YSLEER. CDR3 size: 15 residues. The CDR3 sequence: CASSQLQRAGNTIYF. The CDR3 coding sequence is TGCGCCAGCAGCCAATTGCAGAGGGCTGGAAACACCATATATTTT.

This clone has just a few counts. This chain links TRBV13 with TRBJ2-7; 10 nucleotides line up with TRBD2. Germline CDR1 reads PRHDT; CDR2 reads FYEKMQ (reference sequence). V dropped 1 base and J dropped 5; count of bases not matched to a gene: 8. The length of the CDR3 is 16 residues. The chain's CDR3 is CASSLASGLAANEQYF. The CDR3 coding sequence is TGTGCCAGCAGCTTAGCGAGTGGACTAGCGGCCAACGAGCAGTACTTC.

The chain joins TRBV28 to TRBJ1-4; no clear D gene. The CDR3 is 11 residues long. Trimming stripped 10 bases from V and 10 bases from J, with 13 bases between. Germline CDR1 reads MDHEN; CDR2 reads SYDVKM. The CDR3 sequence is CATFTSGKLFF. In DNA form, the CDR3 reads TGTGCCACTTTCACCTCTGGAAAACTGTTTTTT. Together with reference TRBV28 and TRBJ1-4, the CDR3 gives the full variable domain: DVKVTQSSRYLVKRTGEKVFLECVQDMDHENMFWYRQDPGLGLRLIYFSYDVKMKEKGDIPEGYSVSREKKERFSLILESASTNQTSMYLCATFTSGKLFFGSGTQLSVL.

J is TRBJ2-3 and V is TRBV14; no firm D call. V gave up 1 base and J gave up 0 bases, with 8 bases separating them. This CDR3 spans 15 amino acids. Germline values: CDR1 SGHDN, CDR2 FVKESK. The CDR3 DNA reads TGTGCCAGCAGCCAAGGCCAGCCTAGCACAGATACGCAGTATTTT. This codes for CASSQGQPSTDTQYF.

The rearrangement joins TRBV28 to TRBJ2-7, with 7 bases matching TRBD1. The V and J ends lost 8 bases and 0 bases, in that order; junction bases with no gene match: 4. The CDR3 runs 13 residues. Germline V lookup: CDR1 MDHEN, CDR2 SYDVKM. The DNA for the CDR3 is TGTGCCAGCGGGACAGCGAGCTCCTACGAGCAGTACTTC. Translated: CASGTASSYEQYF.

The chain uses TRBV18 and TRBJ1-2, with a weak D call TRBD1 (5 bases). The CDR3 covers 13 residues. V shed 6 bases and J shed 4 bases, with 12 bases lying between them. CDR1 and CDR2 from the germline V gene are KGHSH and LQKENI. CDR3 DNA sequence: TGTGCCAGCTCCCTCAGGGACTCCTATGGCTACACCTTC. This translates into CASSLRDSYGYTF.

The sample holds a few counts of this clone. The rearrangement joins TRBV11-3 to TRBJ2-1; TRBD2 matches 9 bases. V was clipped by 1 base and J by 4 bases; unmatched bases: 8. The CDR3 spans 17 residues. CDR1 is SGHNT, CDR2 YENEEA, per germline. CDR3 loop: CASSLAGAAGGYNEQFF. The CDR3 DNA reads as TGTGCCAGCAGCTTAGCTGGGGCAGCGGGGGGTTACAATGAGCAGTTCTTC.

The chain has TRBV7-9 and TRBJ1-2; D is possibly TRBD1 (5 bases). Germline lookup yields CDR1 SEHNR and CDR2 FQNEAQ (reference sequence). V was clipped by 1 base and J by 8 bases, with 17 bases between them. This CDR3 spans 15 amino acids. The CDR3 DNA is TGTGCCAGCAGCTTAGAGGACAATAGCCCTCTCGGCTACACCTTC. Translation: CASSLEDNSPLGYTF.